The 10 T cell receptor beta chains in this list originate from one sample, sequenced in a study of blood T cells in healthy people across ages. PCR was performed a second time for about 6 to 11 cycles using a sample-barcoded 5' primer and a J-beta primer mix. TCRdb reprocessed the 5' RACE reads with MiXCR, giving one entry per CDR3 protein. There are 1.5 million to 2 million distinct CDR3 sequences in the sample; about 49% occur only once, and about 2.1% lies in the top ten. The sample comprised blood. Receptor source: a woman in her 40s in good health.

The CDR3 spells CASSLGDRTTEAFF. The CDR3 DNA sequence: TGTGCCAGCAGCCTGGGGGACAGGACAACTGAAGCTTTCTTT. V and J are TRBV13 and TRBJ1-1; 8 bases match TRBD1. Germline loops: CDR1 PRHDT, CDR2 FYEKMQ (reference sequence). The length of the CDR3 is 14 residues. Trimming at V came to 5 bases and at J to 5 bases, leaving 7 bases not matched to a gene. Drawing the rest from reference TRBV13 and TRBJ1-1, the complete variable domain is AAGVIQSPRHLIKEKRETATLKCYPIPRHDTVYWYQQGPGQDPQFLISFYEKMQSDKGSIPDRFSAQQFSDYHSELNMSSLELGDSALYFCASSLGDRTTEAFFGQGTRLTVV.

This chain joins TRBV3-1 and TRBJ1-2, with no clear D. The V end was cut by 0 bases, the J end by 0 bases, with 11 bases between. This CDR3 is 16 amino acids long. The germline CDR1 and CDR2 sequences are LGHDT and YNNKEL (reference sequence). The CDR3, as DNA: TGTGCCAGCAGCCAAGAGGGCATACGCTCTAACTATGGCTACACCTTC. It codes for CASSQEGIRSNYGYTF.

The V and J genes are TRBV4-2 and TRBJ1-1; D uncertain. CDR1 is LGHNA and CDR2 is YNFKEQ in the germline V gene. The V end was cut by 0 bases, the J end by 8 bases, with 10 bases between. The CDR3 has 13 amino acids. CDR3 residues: CASSQDLYEEAFF. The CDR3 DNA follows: TGTGCCAGCAGCCAAGACCTCTATGAAGAAGCTTTCTTT.

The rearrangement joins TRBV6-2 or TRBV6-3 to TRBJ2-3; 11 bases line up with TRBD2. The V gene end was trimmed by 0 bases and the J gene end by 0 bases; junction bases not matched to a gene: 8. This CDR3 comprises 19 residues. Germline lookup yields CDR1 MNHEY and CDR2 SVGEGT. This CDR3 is CASSYSILAGVPSTDTQYF. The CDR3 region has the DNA TGTGCCAGCAGTTACTCGATACTAGCGGGGGTCCCTAGCACAGATACGCAGTATTTT.

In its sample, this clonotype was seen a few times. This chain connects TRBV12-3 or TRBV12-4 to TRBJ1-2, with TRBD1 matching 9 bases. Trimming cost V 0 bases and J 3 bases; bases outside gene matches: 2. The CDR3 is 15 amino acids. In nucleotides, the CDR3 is TGTGCCAGCAGTTTAGCGGGACAGGGCTACTATGGCTACACCTTC. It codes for CASSLAGQGYYGYTF.

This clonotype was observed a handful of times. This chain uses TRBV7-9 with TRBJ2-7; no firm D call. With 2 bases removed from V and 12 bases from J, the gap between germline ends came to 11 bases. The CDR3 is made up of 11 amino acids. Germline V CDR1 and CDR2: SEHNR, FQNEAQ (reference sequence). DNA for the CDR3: TGTGCCAGCAGCTTAATGGGTCGAGGGTACTTC. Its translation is CASSLMGRGYF.

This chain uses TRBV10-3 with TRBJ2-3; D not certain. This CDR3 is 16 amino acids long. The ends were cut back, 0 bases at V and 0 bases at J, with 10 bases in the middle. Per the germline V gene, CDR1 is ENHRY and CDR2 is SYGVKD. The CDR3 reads CAISESDGNSTDTQYF. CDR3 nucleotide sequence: TGTGCCATCAGTGAGTCGGATGGGAACAGCACAGATACGCAGTATTTT.

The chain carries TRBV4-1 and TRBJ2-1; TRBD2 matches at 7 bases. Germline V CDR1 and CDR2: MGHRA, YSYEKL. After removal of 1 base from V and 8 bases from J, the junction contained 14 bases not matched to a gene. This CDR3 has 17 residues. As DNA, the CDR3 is TGCGCCAGCAGCCAAGCGCCACCAGGGAGGGCATCCCATGAGCAGTTCTTC. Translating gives CASSQAPPGRASHEQFF.

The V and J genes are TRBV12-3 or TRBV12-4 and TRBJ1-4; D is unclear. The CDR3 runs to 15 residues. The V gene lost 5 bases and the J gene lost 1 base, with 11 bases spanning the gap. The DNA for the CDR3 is TGTGCCAGCAGTCCCCGGCGGGTAACTAATGAAAAACTGTTTTTT. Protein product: CASSPRRVTNEKLFF.

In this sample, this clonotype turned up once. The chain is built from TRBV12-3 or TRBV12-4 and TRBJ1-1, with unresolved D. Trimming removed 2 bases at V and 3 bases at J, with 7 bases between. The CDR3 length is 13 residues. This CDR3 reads CASSLSRYTEAFF. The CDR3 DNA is TGTGCCAGCAGTTTAAGTCGGTACACTGAAGCTTTCTTT.